This T cell receptor (beta chain) emerged from a study of blood T cell repertoires in COVID-19. Generated by immunoSEQ multiplex PCR, the TCRdb table keeps only in-frame clones and is missing some. The profile shows around 270,000 clones, roughly 86% of them singletons. This receptor was taken from a woman in her sixties with COVID-19, enrolled during active disease. Sequencing was done on a sample of peripheral blood.

The CDR3 DNA is TGTGCCAGCAGCTTATTTAGCGGGAGGGTCTCCTACAATGAGCAGTTCTTC. Encoded protein: CASSLFSGRVSYNEQFF. The chain has TRBV11-3 and TRBJ2-1, with 11 nucleotides matching TRBD2. From germline, CDR1 is SGHNT and CDR2 YENEEA. The junction had 3 bases not matched to a gene; V was cut back by 2 bases and J by 0 bases. The CDR3 covers 17 residues.